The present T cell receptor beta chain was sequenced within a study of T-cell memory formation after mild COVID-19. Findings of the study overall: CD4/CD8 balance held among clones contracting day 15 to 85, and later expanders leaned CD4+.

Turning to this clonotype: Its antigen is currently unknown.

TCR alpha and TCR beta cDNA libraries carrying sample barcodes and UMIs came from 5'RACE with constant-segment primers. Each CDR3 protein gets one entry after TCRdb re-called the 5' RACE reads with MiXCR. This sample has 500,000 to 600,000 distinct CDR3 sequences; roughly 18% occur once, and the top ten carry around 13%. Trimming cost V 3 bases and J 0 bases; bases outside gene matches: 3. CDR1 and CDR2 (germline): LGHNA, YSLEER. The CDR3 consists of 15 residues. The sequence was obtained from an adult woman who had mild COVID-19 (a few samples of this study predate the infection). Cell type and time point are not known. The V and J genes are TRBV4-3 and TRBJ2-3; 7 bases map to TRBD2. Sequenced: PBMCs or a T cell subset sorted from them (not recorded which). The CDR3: CASSHGGSSTDTQYF. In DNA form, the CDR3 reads TGCGCCAGCAGCCACGGGGGGAGCAGCACAGATACGCAGTATTTT.